Reported below is one T cell receptor (beta chain). Its antigen is unknown. This sample was included in a study of shared clonotypes between healthy human individuals. Several immunoSEQ plates received, in even portions, the genomic DNA of each subset. Only in-frame clones appear in the TCRdb table, and some are missing; sequencing was by immunoSEQ multiplex PCR. The sample gives millions of clones, more than 85% of which show up once; 0.39% is in the top ten. The CDR3 has 16 residues. Germline loops: CDR1 SGHTA, CDR2 FQGTGA. V shed 2 bases, J shed 9 bases, and the junction held 7 bases outside the gene matches. Points from the study as a whole: It was anticipated that sequencing depth would influence how many clonotypes donors shared.

The receptor's source is a man younger than 35 in good health. Some clones in this sample may be carry-over from other donors' samples. The gene calls are TRBV7-3 and TRBJ2-1, with 13 bases that match TRBD2. The material sequenced was naive CD4+ T cells from PBMCs. Noted subset: CD45RA+ positively selected. The CDR3 DNA reads as TGTGCCAGCAGCTTAGGGACTAGCGGGGCCCCCGGTGAGCAGTTCTTC. It specifies CASSLGTSGAPGEQFF.